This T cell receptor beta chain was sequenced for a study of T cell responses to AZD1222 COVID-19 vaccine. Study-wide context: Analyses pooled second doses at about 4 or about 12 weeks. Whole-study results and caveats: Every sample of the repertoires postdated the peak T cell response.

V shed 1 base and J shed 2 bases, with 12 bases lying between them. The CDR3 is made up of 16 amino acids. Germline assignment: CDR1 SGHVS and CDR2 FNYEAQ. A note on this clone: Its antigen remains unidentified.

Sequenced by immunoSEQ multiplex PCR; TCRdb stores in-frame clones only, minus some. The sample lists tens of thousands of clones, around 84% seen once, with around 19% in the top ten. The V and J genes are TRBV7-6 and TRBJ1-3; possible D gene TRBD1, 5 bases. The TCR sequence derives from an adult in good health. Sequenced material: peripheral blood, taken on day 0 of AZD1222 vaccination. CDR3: CASSLDRRAPGNTIYF. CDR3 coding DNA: TGTGCCAGCAGCTTAGACAGGCGAGCTCCTGGAAACACCATATATTTT.